A single sample gave rise to the 27 T cell receptor beta chains below, sequenced in a study of T cell changes during pregnancy in multiple sclerosis. The data were produced by immunoSEQ multiplex PCR, yet TCRdb's version contains in-frame clones alone and is incomplete. The sample lists under 55,000 clones; 93% were seen once. This material consisted of peripheral blood, taken in the second trimester of pregnancy. Source of these receptors: a female donor with multiple sclerosis, enrolled in a pregnancy study.

The chain joins TRBV28 to TRBJ2-7, with D perhaps matching TRBD1 (5 bases). Trimming took off 7 bases at V and 6 bases at J, with 16 bases between the two ends. The CDR3 extends over 13 amino acids. Germline V CDR1 and CDR2: MDHEN, SYDVKM. CDR3 DNA sequence: TGTGCCAGCACCCTGGGCAGGGAAGGCGAGCAGTACTTC. This translates into CASTLGREGEQYF.

CDR3 nucleotides: TGCGCCAGCAGCTCAACCGGGACAGGGGCCACTGAAGCTTTCTTT. Translated: CASSSTGTGATEAFF. The chain recombines TRBV5-1 with TRBJ1-1; 10 bases align to TRBD1. The CDR3 is 15 residues long. Looked up from germline, CDR1 is SGHRS and CDR2 is YFSETQ. Trimming at V came to 3 bases and at J to 4 bases, leaving 6 bases not matched to a gene.

The chain has TRBV4-3 and TRBJ1-2; TRBD1 matches 7 bases. The J segment lost 6 bases and the V segment lost 4 bases, leaving 8 bases of the junction unmatched. The V gene's germline CDR1 is LGHNA and CDR2 YSLEER. CDR3 length: 14 amino acids. The chain's CDR3 is CASSRLDREDGYTF. CDR3 in DNA: TGCGCCAGCAGCCGACTAGACAGGGAGGATGGCTACACCTTC.

This sequence joins TRBV15 and TRBJ2-1, with 9 positions matching TRBD2. Unmatched junction bases numbered 4, after V lost 0 bases and J lost 7 bases. The CDR3 is 15 residues long. Germline CDR1 LNHNV, CDR2 YYDKDF (reference sequence). In DNA, the CDR3 is TGTGCCACCAGCAGAGATAGGGCGGGAGGGAATGAGCAGTTCTTC. This codes for CATSRDRAGGNEQFF.

In nucleotides, the CDR3 is TGTGCCAGCAGCCCCGGGGGGAACTACGAGCAGTACTTC. Protein sequence: CASSPGGNYEQYF. The rearrangement links TRBV7-9 to TRBJ2-7; 7 positions agree with TRBD2. This CDR3 contains 13 residues. Trimming cost V 5 bases and J 3 bases; bases outside gene matches: 4. Per germline, CDR1 SEHNR and CDR2 FQNEAQ (reference sequence).

This chain joins TRBV6-5 and TRBJ2-1; D is perhaps TRBD2 (6 bases). Trimming took 8 bases from V and 6 from J, leaving 11 bases between them. Germline assignment: CDR1 MNHEY and CDR2 SVGAGI. The CDR3 runs 12 residues. CDR3 loop: CASRFGSNEQFF. The CDR3 coding sequence is TGTGCCAGCCGATTCGGGAGCAATGAGCAGTTCTTC.

The table lists this clone with a count of one. The chain recombines TRBV2 with TRBJ2-7; 7 bases line up with TRBD1. The CDR3 sequence is 13 residues long. After removal of 6 bases from V and 5 bases from J, the junction contained 7 bases not matched to a gene. Germline V lookup: CDR1 SNHLY, CDR2 FYNNEI. The CDR3 nucleotides are TGTGCCAGCAGCCTACAGGGGCCCAACGAGCAGTACTTC. Residues: CASSLQGPNEQYF.

This rearrangement joins TRBV4-3 to TRBJ2-7, with 7 bases that match TRBD1. The CDR3 extends over 15 amino acids. CDR1 LGHNA and CDR2 YSLEER come from the germline V gene. Trimming cost V 0 bases and J 1 base; bases outside gene matches: 3. The CDR3 nucleotides read TGCGCCAGCAGCCAAGATCGGGACAGTTCCTACGAGCAGTACTTC. Its protein is CASSQDRDSSYEQYF.

The chain employs TRBV11-2 and TRBJ2-3; D unresolved. V lost 2 bases, J lost 6 bases, and 6 bases lay in between. Germline lookup yields CDR1 SGHAT and CDR2 FQNNGV. The CDR3 covers 12 residues. CDR3 protein: CASSLILDTQYF. In nucleotides, the CDR3 is TGTGCCAGCAGCTTAATTCTTGATACGCAGTATTTT.

The chain carries TRBV9 and TRBJ2-2, with TRBD2 matching 7 bases. V was pared by 1 base and J by 6 bases, with 6 bases of the junction left unmatched. CDR3 length equals 15 residues. Germline values: CDR1 SGDLS, CDR2 YYNGEE. CDR3 in amino acids: CASSVFAAGAGELFF. For the CDR3, the DNA is TGTGCCAGCAGCGTATTCGCCGCGGGGGCCGGGGAGCTGTTTTTT.

The chain employs TRBV7-9 and TRBJ2-2; 7 bases fit TRBD2. The CDR3 extends over 16 amino acids. CDR1 is SEHNR, CDR2 FQNEAQ, per germline (reference sequence). The J segment lost 4 bases and the V segment lost 2 bases, leaving 7 bases of the junction unmatched. In DNA, the CDR3 is TGTGCCAGCAGCTTATCGAGCGGGATCCGCACCGGGGAGCTGTTTTTT. It yields the protein CASSLSSGIRTGELFF. The complete variable domain, with remaining parts taken from reference TRBV7-9 and TRBJ2-2, reads DTGVSQNPRHKITKRGQNVTFRCDPISEHNRLYWYRQTLGQGPEFLTYFQNEAQLEKSRLLSDRFSAERPKGSFSTLEIQRTEQGDSAMYLCASSLSSGIRTGELFFGEGSRLTVL.

The V call is TRBV15, the J call TRBJ2-1; 8 bases agree with TRBD2. V shed 0 bases, J shed 9 bases, and the junction held 10 bases outside the gene matches. This CDR3 is 16 amino acids long. Germline V gene lookup returns CDR1 LNHNV and CDR2 YYDKDF (reference sequence). The CDR3 DNA reads TGTGCCACCAGCAGAGATCTTAGCGGGGATGCCCCTGAGCAGTTCTTC. This sequence encodes CATSRDLSGDAPEQFF.

The chain joins TRBV7-3 to TRBJ2-6; the match to TRBD2 covers 7 bases. This CDR3 has 14 amino acids. With 9 bases clipped from V and 0 bases from J, the junction kept 2 bases outside the gene matches. The germline V gene encodes CDR1 SGHTA and CDR2 FQGTGA. The CDR3 nucleotides are TGTGCCAGTGGGGGGGGCTCTGGGGCCAACGTCCTGACTTTC. This sequence encodes CASGGGSGANVLTF. Full variable domain (remainder filled in from reference TRBV7-3 and TRBJ2-6): GAGVSQTPSNKVTEKGKYVELRCDPISGHTALYWYRQSLGQGPEFLIYFQGTGAADDSGLPNDRFFAVRPEGSVSTLKIQRTERGDSAVYLCASGGGSGANVLTFGAGSRLTVL.

This clone was counted a single time. The chain employs TRBV6-5 and TRBJ2-7; unclear D gene. V was clipped by 10 bases and J by 4 bases, with 11 bases between them. The germline CDR1 and CDR2 sequences are MNHEY and SVGAGI. The CDR3 covers 11 residues. CDR3 sequence reads: CATSIGYEQYF. The DNA for the CDR3 is TGTGCCACCAGCATCGGGTACGAGCAGTACTTC.

The chain is built from TRBV15 and TRBJ2-7; 9 nucleotides line up with TRBD2. Germline lookup yields CDR1 LNHNV and CDR2 YYDKDF (reference sequence). J lost 5 bases, V lost 0 bases, and 5 bases had no gene match. The CDR3 runs to 15 residues. As DNA, the CDR3 is TGTGCCACCAGCAGAGATCTAGCGGGATTAAACGAGCAGTACTTC. This gives the protein CATSRDLAGLNEQYF. Supplemented by reference TRBV15 and TRBJ2-7, the full variable domain reads DAMVIQNPRYQVTQFGKPVTLSCSQTLNHNVMYWYQQKSSQAPKLLFHYYDKDFNNEADTPDNFQSRRPNTSFCFLDIRSPGLGDTAMYLCATSRDLAGLNEQYFGPGTRLTVT.

This rearrangement joins TRBV4-2 to TRBJ2-7; D perhaps matches TRBD2 (5 bases). The V end was cut by 0 bases, the J end by 3 bases, with 12 bases between. CDR1 and CDR2 (germline): LGHNA, YNFKEQ. The CDR3 covers 15 residues. Here the CDR3 reads CASSQESGGYYEQYF. The CDR3 DNA is TGTGCCAGCAGCCAAGAAAGCGGAGGATACTACGAGCAGTACTTC.

The chain employs TRBV5-6 and TRBJ2-2, with TRBD1 as a possible D gene (5 bases). Germline-derived CDR1 and CDR2 are SGHDT and YYEEEE. Trimming shortened V by 0 bases and J by 4 bases, and 7 bases separated the two germline ends. The CDR3 length is 14 residues. CDR3: CASSLAGPTGELFF. CDR3 nucleotides: TGTGCCAGCAGCTTGGCAGGGCCCACCGGGGAGCTGTTTTTT. The variable domain in full, with the rest retrieved from reference TRBV5-6 and TRBJ2-2, is DAGVTQSPTHLIKTRGQQVTLRCSPKSGHDTVSWYQQALGQGPQFIFQYYEEEERQRGNFPDRFSGHQFPNYSSELNVNALLLGDSALYLCASSLAGPTGELFFGEGSRLTVL.

The chain couples TRBV10-2 to TRBJ2-1, with 10 positions matching TRBD2. Germline V gene lookup returns CDR1 WSHSY and CDR2 SAAADI. This CDR3 is built from 14 residues. Trimming cost V 2 bases and J 10 bases; bases outside gene matches: 5. CDR3 nucleotide sequence: TGCGCCAGCAGTGAGACTAGCGGGGCAGGGGAGCAGTTCTTC. Translation: CASSETSGAGEQFF.

This clone appeared a few times. The rearrangement joins TRBV7-9 to TRBJ2-7, with 7 positions matching TRBD1. The germline V gene encodes CDR1 SEHNR and CDR2 FQNEAQ (reference sequence). This CDR3 comprises 15 residues. J lost 5 bases, V lost 1 base, and 8 bases had no gene match. The CDR3: CASSLDDRALDEQYF. CDR3 coding DNA: TGTGCCAGCAGCTTAGACGACAGGGCCCTCGACGAGCAGTACTTC.

This clone has just one count. The chain combines TRBV11-2 with TRBJ2-3; a possible D gene is TRBD1 (5 bases). From germline, CDR1 is SGHAT and CDR2 FQNNGV. This CDR3 contains 15 residues. Trimming took 5 bases from V and 1 from J, leaving 13 bases between them. The CDR3 reads CASSHLDRRTDTQYF. CDR3 coding DNA: TGTGCCAGCAGCCACTTAGACAGACGCACAGATACGCAGTATTTT.

The rearrangement joins TRBV5-5 to TRBJ2-7; possibly TRBD1 for D (5 bases). Trimming stripped 0 bases from V and 2 bases from J, with 15 bases between. The germline V gene encodes CDR1 SGHKS and CDR2 YYEKEE (reference sequence). The CDR3 runs to 16 residues. The CDR3 reads CASSLAGTGIPYEQYF. The DNA for the CDR3 is TGTGCCAGCAGCTTGGCCGGCACAGGCATTCCCTACGAGCAGTACTTC.

This chain joins TRBV10-3 and TRBJ2-2; unclear D gene. The V end lost 3 bases, the J end lost 0 bases, and 14 bases lay between the germline ends. CDR1 and CDR2 from the germline V gene are ENHRY and SYGVKD. CDR3 length: 17 amino acids. CDR3 bases: TGTGCCATCAGTGACTCCCCGTGGGCGACGAACACCGGGGAGCTGTTTTTT. It is translated as CAISDSPWATNTGELFF.

The J gene is TRBJ2-4, the V gene TRBV6-6, with 10 positions matching TRBD2. The V and J ends lost 7 bases and 7 bases, in that order; junction bases with no gene match: 10. The CDR3 is 15 residues long. Germline values: CDR1 MNHNY, CDR2 SVGAGI (reference sequence). CDR3 sequence reads: CASTASGSYNNIQYF. DNA for the CDR3: TGTGCCAGCACGGCTAGCGGGAGTTATAATAACATTCAGTACTTC.

The rearrangement uses TRBV6-5 and TRBJ2-7; D call uncertain. Germline-derived CDR1 and CDR2 are MNHEY and SVGAGI. The CDR3 has 13 amino acids. The V and J ends lost 5 bases and 2 bases respectively, with 10 bases between them. Here the CDR3 DNA reads TGTGCCAGCAGTAAACACAGTACCTACGAGCAGTACTTC. It specifies CASSKHSTYEQYF.

The chain uses TRBV7-3 and TRBJ2-6, with 7 bases fitting TRBD1. CDR1 and CDR2 (germline): SGHTA, FQGTGA. This CDR3 is built from 17 residues. J was trimmed by 0 bases and V by 5 bases; bases with no gene match: 7. CDR3 in DNA: TGTGCCAGCAGCCCACCGGGACAGAACTCTGGGGCCAACGTCCTGACTTTC. This sequence encodes CASSPPGQNSGANVLTF.

V is TRBV14 and J is TRBJ2-7; 12 bases fit TRBD1. The CDR3 sequence is 15 residues long. Losses at the gene ends were 2 bases for V and 5 bases for J; bases not matched to a gene: 4. Germline V gene data show CDR1 as SGHDN and CDR2 as FVKESK. CDR3 DNA: TGTGCCAGCAGCCAAACCGGGACAGGGGGCCACGAGCAGTACTTC. It encodes CASSQTGTGGHEQYF.

V is TRBV4-1 and J is TRBJ1-3; D might be TRBD1 (5 bases). CDR1 and CDR2 (germline): MGHRA, YSYEKL. Trimming took 1 base from V and 0 from J, leaving 10 bases between them. The CDR3 is made up of 16 amino acids. CDR3 in amino acids: CASSQGWGFSGNTIYF. DNA for the CDR3: TGCGCCAGCAGCCAAGGATGGGGCTTCTCTGGAAACACCATATATTTT.